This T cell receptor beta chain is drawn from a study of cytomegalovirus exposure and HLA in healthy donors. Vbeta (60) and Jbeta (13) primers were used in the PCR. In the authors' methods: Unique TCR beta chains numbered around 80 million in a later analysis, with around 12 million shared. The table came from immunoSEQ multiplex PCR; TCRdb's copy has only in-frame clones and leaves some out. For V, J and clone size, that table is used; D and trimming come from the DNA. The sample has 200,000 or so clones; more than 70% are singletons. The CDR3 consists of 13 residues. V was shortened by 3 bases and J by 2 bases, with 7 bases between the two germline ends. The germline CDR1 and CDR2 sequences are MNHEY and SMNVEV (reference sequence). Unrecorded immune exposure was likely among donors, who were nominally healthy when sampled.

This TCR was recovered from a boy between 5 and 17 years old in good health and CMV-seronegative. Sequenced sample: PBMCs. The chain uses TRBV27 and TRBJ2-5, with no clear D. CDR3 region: CASSFNTQETQYF. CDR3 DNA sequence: TGTGCCAGCAGTTTTAATACACAAGAGACCCAGTACTTC.